The 18 T cell receptor beta chains below all came from one sample that was sequenced in a study of cytomegalovirus exposure and HLA in healthy donors. Use of 60 Vbeta and 13 Jbeta primers characterized the PCR. Profiling relied on immunoSEQ multiplex PCR, and the TCRdb table lists in-frame clones only, not all of them. The data hold nearly 110,000 clones, with 60% to 80% observed a single time. The material sequenced was PBMCs. The receptors come from a boy younger than 18 in good health and CMV-seronegative.

This sequence joins TRBV30 and TRBJ2-3; 8 nucleotides line up with TRBD2. Looked up from germline, CDR1 is GTSNPN and CDR2 is SVGIG (reference sequence). This CDR3 has 13 amino acids. V shed 7 bases, J shed 2 bases, and the junction held 5 bases outside the gene matches. The CDR3 reads CAYQRENTDTQYF. The CDR3 DNA reads as TGTGCCTACCAGCGGGAGAACACAGATACGCAGTATTTT.

The chain combines TRBV5-1 with TRBJ1-1, with 9 bases aligning to TRBD1. The V segment lost 1 base and the J segment 6 bases; nucleotides outside the gene matches: 7. Germline lookup yields CDR1 SGHRS and CDR2 YFSETQ. The CDR3 is 15 amino acids. Here the CDR3 reads CASSLPTTGGAEAFF. The CDR3 coding sequence is TGCGCCAGCAGCTTGCCGACAACAGGGGGCGCTGAAGCTTTCTTT.

V gene TRBV7-9 combines with J gene TRBJ2-7; TRBD2 aligns across 13 bases. Germline CDR1 SEHNR, CDR2 FQNEAQ (reference sequence). The ends lost 5 bases at V and 3 bases at J; junction bases unmatched: 7. This CDR3 is 16 amino acids long. The CDR3 DNA is TGTGCCAGCAGCCCAGGACTAGCGGGGGACCTCTACGAGCAGTACTTC. This codes for CASSPGLAGDLYEQYF.

The gene calls are TRBV30 and TRBJ1-1; 12 bases match TRBD1. Germline V gives CDR1 GTSNPN, CDR2 SVGIG (reference sequence). Trimming removed 5 bases from V and 2 bases from J; junction bases left unmatched: 6. This CDR3 region has 15 residues. CDR3 sequence: CAWEPGQGANTEAFF. The CDR3 bases are TGTGCCTGGGAGCCGGGACAGGGGGCCAACACTGAAGCTTTCTTT.

On this clone: Without the conserved terminal phenylalanine or tryptophan, this CDR3 likely stems from a read error. The rearrangement uses TRBV2 and TRBJ1-1; 7 bases line up with TRBD1. Germline trimming cut 3 bases from V and 5 bases from J; bases unmatched to any gene: 3. The CDR3 contains 13 residues. CDR1 is SNHLY and CDR2 is FYNNEI in the germline V gene. The CDR3 loop is CASSDEGATEAFV. In DNA form, the CDR3 reads TGTGCCAGCAGTGATGAGGGGGCGACTGAAGCTTTCGTT.

In regard to this clone: Other DNA sequences in this specimen translate into the identical CDR3. V usage is TRBV28 and J usage is TRBJ1-5, with D unclear. CDR1 and CDR2 (germline): MDHEN, SYDVKM. This CDR3 has 13 amino acids. V was cut by 4 bases and J by 0 bases, with 4 bases left in between. The CDR3 loop is CASSSLSNQPQHF. The CDR3, as DNA: TGTGCCAGCAGTTCCCTTAGCAATCAGCCCCAGCATTTT.

The rearrangement uses TRBV7-3 and TRBJ2-7; 9 bases match TRBD2. In germline, CDR1 is SGHTA, CDR2 FQGTGA. The CDR3 contains 19 residues. With 4 bases clipped from V and 0 bases from J, the junction kept 16 bases outside the gene matches. CDR3 bases: TGTGCCAGCAGCTCCCCAATTTGCGGTCTAGCGGGGAGCTCCTACGAGCAGTACTTC. Protein sequence: CASSSPICGLAGSSYEQYF.

This sequence joins TRBV30 and TRBJ2-3; perhaps TRBD2 as D (6 bases). The CDR3 is made up of 14 amino acids. Germline CDR1 GTSNPN, CDR2 SVGIG (reference sequence). V lost 5 bases and J lost 4, with 16 bases in between. CDR3 nucleotides: TGTGCCTGGGCGGCTCCGGGAGTGGCAGATACGCAGTATTTT. It translates to CAWAAPGVADTQYF.

This chain joins TRBV11-3 and TRBJ1-2, with 10 nucleotides matching TRBD1. CDR1 is SGHNT, CDR2 YENEEA, per germline. Unmatched junction bases numbered 10, after V lost 5 bases and J lost 4 bases. The CDR3 sequence is 16 residues long. The CDR3 reads CASSVGQGVSVYGYTF. As DNA, the CDR3 is TGTGCCAGCAGCGTAGGACAGGGGGTCTCTGTCTATGGCTACACCTTC.

The chain carries TRBV7-9 and TRBJ1-4, with D perhaps TRBD1 (6 bases). The CDR3 has 16 residues. Trimming removed 2 bases at V and 3 bases at J, with 13 bases between. Germline CDR1 SEHNR, CDR2 FQNEAQ (reference sequence). This CDR3 reads CASSLTGFRSNEKLFF. CDR3 nucleotides: TGTGCCAGCAGCTTAACAGGGTTTAGGTCTAATGAAAAACTGTTTTTT.

Worth noting for this clone: The sample contains more than one DNA sequence encoding this CDR3. This chain uses TRBV29-1 with TRBJ2-7; TRBD1 aligns across 8 bases. This CDR3 region has 11 residues. CDR1 is SQVTM, CDR2 ANQGSEA, per germline. V was clipped by 5 bases and J by 4 bases; unmatched bases: 1. The CDR3 sequence: CSVTGGYEQYF. The CDR3 coding sequence is TGCAGCGTTACAGGGGGTTACGAGCAGTACTTC.

This rearrangement joins TRBV6-5 to TRBJ1-1; 8 nucleotides line up with TRBD1. This CDR3 contains 13 residues. The germline V gene has CDR1 MNHEY and CDR2 SVGAGI. V dropped 4 bases and J dropped 4; count of bases not matched to a gene: 2. The CDR3 is CASSWGTGTEAFF. CDR3 sequence (DNA): TGTGCCAGCAGTTGGGGGACAGGCACTGAAGCTTTCTTT.

V and J are TRBV11-2 and TRBJ2-5; weak D call: TRBD2 (6 bases). The CDR3 extends over 16 amino acids. The germline V and J ends were trimmed by 1 base and 5 bases, with 17 bases remaining between them. Germline-derived CDR1 and CDR2 are SGHAT and FQNNGV. CDR3 sequence: CASSLGDGSLGETQYF. CDR3 DNA: TGTGCCAGCAGCTTAGGGGACGGGAGTTTGGGGGAGACCCAGTACTTC.

This clone was seen once. The chain employs TRBV6-1 and TRBJ2-7; TRBD1 aligns across 7 bases. The ends lost 11 bases at V and 2 bases at J; junction bases unmatched: 12. This CDR3 region has 14 residues. The germline V gene has CDR1 MNHNS and CDR2 SASEGT. CDR3 in amino acids: CACRSRTGAYEQYF. CDR3 coding DNA: TGTGCCTGCCGGTCCCGAACAGGGGCCTACGAGCAGTACTTC.

The chain recombines TRBV7-3 with TRBJ2-4; the match to TRBD1 covers 7 bases. The CDR3 extends over 14 amino acids. The V gene end was trimmed by 5 bases and the J gene end by 8 bases; junction bases not matched to a gene: 9. CDR1 and CDR2 (germline): SGHTA, FQGTGA. CDR3: CASSPGQRWDIQYF. DNA of the CDR3: TGTGCCAGCAGCCCGGGACAGAGGTGGGACATTCAGTACTTC.

The gene calls are TRBV30 and TRBJ1-3, with TRBD1 identical over 9 bases. CDR3 length equals 13 residues. V shed 5 bases, J shed 11 bases, and the junction held 10 bases outside the gene matches. Germline CDR1 GTSNPN, CDR2 SVGIG (reference sequence). CDR3 loop: CAWERDREDAIYF. The CDR3 DNA sequence: TGTGCCTGGGAAAGGGACAGGGAAGACGCCATATATTTT.

This chain joins TRBV5-6 and TRBJ2-1, with D maybe TRBD2 (6 bases). Germline V gives CDR1 SGHDT, CDR2 YYEEEE. This CDR3 is 14 amino acids long. V was cut by 0 bases and J by 12 bases, with 16 bases left in between. CDR3 sequence: CASSLGEIAVGQFF. CDR3 DNA: TGTGCCAGCAGCTTGGGGGAGATAGCGGTAGGGCAGTTCTTC.

This chain links TRBV4-1 with TRBJ1-5; no clear D gene. The CDR3 length is 16 residues. Trimming shortened V by 1 base and J by 1 base, and 11 bases separated the two germline ends. In germline, CDR1 is MGHRA, CDR2 YSYEKL. As DNA, the CDR3 is TGCGCCAGCAGCCAAGGTCGGGGAGGAAGCAATCAGCCCCAGCATTTT. It specifies CASSQGRGGSNQPQHF.